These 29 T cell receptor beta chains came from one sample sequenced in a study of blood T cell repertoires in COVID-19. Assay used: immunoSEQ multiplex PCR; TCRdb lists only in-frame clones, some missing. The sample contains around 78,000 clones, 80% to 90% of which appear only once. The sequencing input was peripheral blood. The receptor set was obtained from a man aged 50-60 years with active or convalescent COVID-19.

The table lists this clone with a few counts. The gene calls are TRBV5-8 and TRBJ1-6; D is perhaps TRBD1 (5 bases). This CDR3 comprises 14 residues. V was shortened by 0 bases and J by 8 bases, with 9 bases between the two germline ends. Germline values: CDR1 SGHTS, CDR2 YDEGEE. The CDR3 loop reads CASSLVGDYSPLHF. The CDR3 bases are TGTGCCAGCAGCTTGGTAGGGGATTATTCACCCCTCCACTTT. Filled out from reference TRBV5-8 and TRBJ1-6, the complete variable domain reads EAGVTQSPTHLIKTRGQQATLRCSPISGHTSVYWYQQALGLGLQFLLWYDEGEERNRGNFPPRFSGRQFPNYSSELNVNALELEDSALYLCASSLVGDYSPLHFGNGTRLTVT.

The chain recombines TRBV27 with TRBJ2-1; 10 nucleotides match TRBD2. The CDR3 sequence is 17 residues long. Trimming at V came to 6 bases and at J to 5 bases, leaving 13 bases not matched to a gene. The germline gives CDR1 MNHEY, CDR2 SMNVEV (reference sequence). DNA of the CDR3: TGTGCCAGCAGCCACATACTAGTAGCGGGAGGACACAATGAGCAGTTCTTC. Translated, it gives CASSHILVAGGHNEQFF.

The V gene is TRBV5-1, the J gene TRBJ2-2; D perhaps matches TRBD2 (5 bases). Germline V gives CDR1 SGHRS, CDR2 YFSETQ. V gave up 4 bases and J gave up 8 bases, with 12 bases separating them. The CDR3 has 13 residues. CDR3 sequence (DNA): TGCGCCAGCAGCCCCCCGGACTCTGGGGAGCTGTTTTTT. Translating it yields CASSPPDSGELFF.

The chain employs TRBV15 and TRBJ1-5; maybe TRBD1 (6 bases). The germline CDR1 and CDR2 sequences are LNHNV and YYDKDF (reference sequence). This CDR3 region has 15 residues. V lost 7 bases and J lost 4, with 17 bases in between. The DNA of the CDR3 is TGTGCCACCACCAGGGGAGGGGCTAATAATCAGCCCCAGCATTTT. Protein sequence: CATTRGGANNQPQHF.

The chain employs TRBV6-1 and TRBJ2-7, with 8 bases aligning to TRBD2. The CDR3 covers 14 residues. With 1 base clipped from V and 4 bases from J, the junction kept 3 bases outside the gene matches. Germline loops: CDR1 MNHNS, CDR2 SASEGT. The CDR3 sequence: CASSEGAGAYEQYF. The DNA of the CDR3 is TGTGCCAGCAGTGAAGGAGCGGGAGCTTACGAGCAGTACTTC.

CDR3 nucleotide sequence: TGTGCCAGTAGTAGCGGGTCCTCCTACAATGAGCAGTTCTTC. It specifies CASSSGSSYNEQFF. The chain recombines TRBV19 with TRBJ2-1, with D possibly being TRBD2 (5 bases). V was shortened by 4 bases and J by 0 bases, with 7 bases between the two germline ends. Germline assignment: CDR1 LNHDA and CDR2 SQIVND (reference sequence). The CDR3 consists of 14 residues.

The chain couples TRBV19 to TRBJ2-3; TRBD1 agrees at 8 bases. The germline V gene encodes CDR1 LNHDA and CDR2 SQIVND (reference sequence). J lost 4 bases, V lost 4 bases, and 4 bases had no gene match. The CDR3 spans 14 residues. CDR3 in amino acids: CASSRTGLADTQYF. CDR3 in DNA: TGTGCCAGTAGTAGGACAGGGTTAGCAGATACGCAGTATTTT.

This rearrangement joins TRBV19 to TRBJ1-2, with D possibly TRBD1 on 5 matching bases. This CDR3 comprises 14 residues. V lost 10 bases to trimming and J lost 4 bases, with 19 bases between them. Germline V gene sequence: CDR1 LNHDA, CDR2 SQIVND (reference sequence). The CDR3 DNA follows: TGTGCCACCGCGCGGAGGGGTCGGGGCTATGGCTACACCTTC. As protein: CATARRGRGYGYTF.

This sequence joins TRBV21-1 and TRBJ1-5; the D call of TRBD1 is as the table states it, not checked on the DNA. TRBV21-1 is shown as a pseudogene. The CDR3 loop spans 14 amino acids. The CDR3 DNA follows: TGTGCCAGCAGCCTGACATCGAGCAATCAGCCCCAGCATTTT. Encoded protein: CASSLTSSNQPQHF.

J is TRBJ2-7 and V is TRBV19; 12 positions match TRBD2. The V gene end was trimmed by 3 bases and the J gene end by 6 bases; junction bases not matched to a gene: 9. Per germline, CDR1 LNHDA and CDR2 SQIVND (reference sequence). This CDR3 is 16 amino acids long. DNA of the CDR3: TGTGCCAGTAGTATCAAGTTGACTAGCGGGAGCGCCGAGCAGTACTTC. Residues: CASSIKLTSGSAEQYF.

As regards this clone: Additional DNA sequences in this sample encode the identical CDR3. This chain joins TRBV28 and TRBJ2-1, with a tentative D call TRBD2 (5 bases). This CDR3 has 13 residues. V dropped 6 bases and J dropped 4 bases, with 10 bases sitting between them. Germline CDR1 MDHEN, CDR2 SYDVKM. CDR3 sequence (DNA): TGTGCCAGCAGCCCGGACTCATACAATGAGCAGTTCTTC. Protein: CASSPDSYNEQFF.

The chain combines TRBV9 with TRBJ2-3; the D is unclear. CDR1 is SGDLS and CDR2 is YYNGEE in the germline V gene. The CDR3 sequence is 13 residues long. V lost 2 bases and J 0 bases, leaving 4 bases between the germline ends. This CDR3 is CASSVSSTDTQYF. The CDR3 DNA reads TGTGCCAGCAGCGTTAGTAGCACAGATACGCAGTATTTT.

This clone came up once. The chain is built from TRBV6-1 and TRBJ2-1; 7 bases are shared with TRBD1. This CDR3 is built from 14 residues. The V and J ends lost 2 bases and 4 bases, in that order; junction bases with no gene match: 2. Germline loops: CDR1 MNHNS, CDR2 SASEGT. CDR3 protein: CASSESGGYNEQFF. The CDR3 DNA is TGTGCCAGCAGTGAATCAGGGGGATACAATGAGCAGTTCTTC.

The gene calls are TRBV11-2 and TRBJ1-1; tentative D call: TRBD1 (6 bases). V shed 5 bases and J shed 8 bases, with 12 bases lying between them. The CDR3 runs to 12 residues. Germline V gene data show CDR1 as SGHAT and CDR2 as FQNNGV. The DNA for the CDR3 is TGTGCCAGCAGCCGAAACAGGGTCGAAGCTTTCTTT. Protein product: CASSRNRVEAFF.

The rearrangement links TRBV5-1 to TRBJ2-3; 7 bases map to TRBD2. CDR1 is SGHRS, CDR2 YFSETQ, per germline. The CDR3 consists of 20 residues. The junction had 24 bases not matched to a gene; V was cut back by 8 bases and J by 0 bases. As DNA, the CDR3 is TGCGCCAGGTTCTTTGGATGGAGTGGCGGGAGAGGGGATAGCACAGATACGCAGTATTTT. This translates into CARFFGWSGGRGDSTDTQYF.

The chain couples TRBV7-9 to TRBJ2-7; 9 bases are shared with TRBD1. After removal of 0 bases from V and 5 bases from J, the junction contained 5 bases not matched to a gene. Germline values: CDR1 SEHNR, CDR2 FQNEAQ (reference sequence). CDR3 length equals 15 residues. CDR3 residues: CASSLAWDRDDEQYF. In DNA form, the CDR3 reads TGTGCCAGCAGCTTAGCTTGGGACAGGGACGACGAGCAGTACTTC. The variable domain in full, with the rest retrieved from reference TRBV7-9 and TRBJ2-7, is DTGVSQNPRHKITKRGQNVTFRCDPISEHNRLYWYRQTLGQGPEFLTYFQNEAQLEKSRLLSDRFSAERPKGSFSTLEIQRTEQGDSAMYLCASSLAWDRDDEQYFGPGTRLTVT.

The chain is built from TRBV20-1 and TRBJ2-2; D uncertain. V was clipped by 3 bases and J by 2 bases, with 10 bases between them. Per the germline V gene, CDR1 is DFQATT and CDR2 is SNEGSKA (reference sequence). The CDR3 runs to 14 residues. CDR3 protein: CSASSPRNTGELFF. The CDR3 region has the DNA TGCAGTGCTAGTTCACCCAGAAACACCGGGGAGCTGTTTTTT.

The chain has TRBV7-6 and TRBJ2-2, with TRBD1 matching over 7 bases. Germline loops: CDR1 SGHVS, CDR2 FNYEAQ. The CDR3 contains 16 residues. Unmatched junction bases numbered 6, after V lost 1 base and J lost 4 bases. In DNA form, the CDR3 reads TGTGCCAGCAGCTTAGTGAGACAGGGTTTCACCGGGGAGCTGTTTTTT. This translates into CASSLVRQGFTGELFF.

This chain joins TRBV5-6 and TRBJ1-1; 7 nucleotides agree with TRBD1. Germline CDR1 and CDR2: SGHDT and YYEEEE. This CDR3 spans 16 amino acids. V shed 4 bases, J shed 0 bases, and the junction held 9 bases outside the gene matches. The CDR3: CASSDRAGALNTEAFF. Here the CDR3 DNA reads TGTGCCAGCAGCGACAGGGCAGGGGCTTTGAACACTGAAGCTTTCTTT. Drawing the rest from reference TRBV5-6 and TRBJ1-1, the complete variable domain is DAGVTQSPTHLIKTRGQQVTLRCSPKSGHDTVSWYQQALGQGPQFIFQYYEEEERQRGNFPDRFSGHQFPNYSSELNVNALLLGDSALYLCASSDRAGALNTEAFFGQGTRLTVV.

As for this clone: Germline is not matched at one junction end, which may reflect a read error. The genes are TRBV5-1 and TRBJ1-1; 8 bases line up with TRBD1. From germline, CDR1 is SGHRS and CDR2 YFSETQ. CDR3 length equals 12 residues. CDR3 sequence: CASSPQGGTGDF. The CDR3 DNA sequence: TGCGCCAGCAGCCCTCAGGGCGGGACAGGAGATTTT. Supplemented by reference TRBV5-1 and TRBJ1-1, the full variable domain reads KAGVTQTPRYLIKTRGQQVTLSCSPISGHRSVSWYQQTPGQGLQFLFEYFSETQRNKGNFPGRFSGRQFSNSRSEMNVSTLELGDSALYLCASSPQGGTGDFGQGTRLTVV.

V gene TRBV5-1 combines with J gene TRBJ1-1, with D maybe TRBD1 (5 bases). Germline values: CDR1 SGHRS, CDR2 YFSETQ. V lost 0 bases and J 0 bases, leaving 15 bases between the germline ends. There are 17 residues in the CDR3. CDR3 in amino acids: CASSLVGQAGLNTEAFF. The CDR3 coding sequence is TGCGCCAGCAGCTTGGTGGGGCAGGCGGGGTTGAACACTGAAGCTTTCTTT.

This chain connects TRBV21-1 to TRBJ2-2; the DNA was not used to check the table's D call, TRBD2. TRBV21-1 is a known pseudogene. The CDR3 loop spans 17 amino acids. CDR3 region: CASSKRMTSGVTGELFF. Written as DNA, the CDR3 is TGTGCCAGCAGCAAACGAATGACTAGCGGGGTTACCGGGGAGCTGTTTTTT.

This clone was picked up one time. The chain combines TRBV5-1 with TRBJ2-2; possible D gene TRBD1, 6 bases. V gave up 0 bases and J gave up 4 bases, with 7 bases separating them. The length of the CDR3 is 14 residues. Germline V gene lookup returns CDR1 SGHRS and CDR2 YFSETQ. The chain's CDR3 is CASSLVDSTGELFF. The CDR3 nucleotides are TGCGCCAGCAGCTTGGTGGACAGCACCGGGGAGCTGTTTTTT.

The CDR3 loop is CASSLVGGTGTSPLHF. The CDR3 DNA follows: TGTGCCAGCAGCTTAGTGGGCGGGACAGGGACTTCACCCCTCCACTTT. This chain joins TRBV11-3 and TRBJ1-6; 9 nucleotides match TRBD1. Unmatched junction bases numbered 7, after V lost 1 base and J lost 9 bases. The CDR3 extends over 16 amino acids. From germline, CDR1 is SGHNT and CDR2 YENEEA.

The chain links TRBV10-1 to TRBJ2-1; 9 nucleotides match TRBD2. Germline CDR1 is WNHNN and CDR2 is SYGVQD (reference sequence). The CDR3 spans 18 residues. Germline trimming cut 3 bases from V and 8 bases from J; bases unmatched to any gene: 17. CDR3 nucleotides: TGCGCCAGCAGTGAACCCAGCGGCGCGGGAGGGTCGTTGGATGAGCAGTTCTTC. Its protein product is CASSEPSGAGGSLDEQFF.

CDR3 in amino acids: CASSTSGGTVHQPQHF. The CDR3 DNA reads as TGTGCCAGTAGTACCTCTGGAGGGACAGTTCATCAGCCCCAGCATTTT. J is TRBJ1-5 and V is TRBV19; 7 positions agree with TRBD1. CDR3 length: 16 amino acids. Per germline, CDR1 LNHDA and CDR2 SQIVND (reference sequence). V gave up 4 bases and J gave up 5 bases; unmatched junction bases: 11.

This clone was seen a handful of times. The CDR3 coding sequence is TGTGCCAGCAGCTCCCGGGGGTCGGGGAACACTGAAGCTTTCTTT. Encoded protein: CASSSRGSGNTEAFF. The chain joins TRBV11-3 to TRBJ1-1, with a weak D call TRBD1 (5 bases). V was pared by 4 bases and J by 1 base, with 13 bases between. The germline V gene encodes CDR1 SGHNT and CDR2 YENEEA. The CDR3 runs 15 residues. Drawing the rest from reference TRBV11-3 and TRBJ1-1, the complete variable domain is EAGVVQSPRYKIIEKKQPVAFWCNPISGHNTLYWYLQNLGQGPELLIRYENEEAVDDSQLPKDRFSAERLKGVDSTLKIQPAELGDSAVYLCASSSRGSGNTEAFFGQGTRLTVV.

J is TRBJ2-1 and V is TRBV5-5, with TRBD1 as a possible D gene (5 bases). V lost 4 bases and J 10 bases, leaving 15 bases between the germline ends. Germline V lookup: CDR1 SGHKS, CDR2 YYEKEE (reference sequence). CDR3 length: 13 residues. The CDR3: CASSTGNTREQFF. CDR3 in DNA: TGTGCCAGCAGCACAGGCAATACAAGAGAGCAGTTCTTC.

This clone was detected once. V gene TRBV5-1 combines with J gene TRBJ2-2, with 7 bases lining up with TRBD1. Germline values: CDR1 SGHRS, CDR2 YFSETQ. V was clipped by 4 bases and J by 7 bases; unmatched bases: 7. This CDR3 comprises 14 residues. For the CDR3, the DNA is TGCGCCAGCAGCCCGACACAGGGGAACGGGGAGCTGTTTTTT. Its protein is CASSPTQGNGELFF.